The entry below describes one T cell receptor (beta chain). Its antigen is currently not known. No qualities accompany the bases; no much larger clone lies one base away. Here V drops 0 bases and J drops 8 bases, and the junction holds 5 bases not matched to any gene. Looking up the germline V gene yields CDR1 LGHNA and CDR2 YNFKEQ. The CDR3 spans 14 residues, from the cysteine through the phenylalanine. Of the read, only the CDR3 DNA is kept; its 42 bases are in frame from base 1. Receptors were amplified or captured by the immunoSEQ multiplex PCR assay. An external provider performed TCRbeta CDR3 sequencing as a commercial service. In the paper's pipeline: The analyses relied on productive nucleotide sequences along with amino acid sequences obtained through in silico translation. Diversity was quantified by Renyi entropy over a range of alpha values, with sample size equalised by taking the median of 200 repeated subsamples. The distance between each pair of repertoires was calculated as one minus the Chao-modified Jaccard index, which corrects for under-sampling, and this distance was used for clustering. Frequency-weighted overlap with synovial clonotypes was computed over 200 sample sizes, 200 draws without replacement each, and reported at the smaller sample's size. Here the immuneACCESS table is served through TCRdb, limited to in-frame sequences with V and J called. Missing clones are a known gap in these copies; in checked studies unresolved V genes cover under half, and the rest lacks a known reason. V and J calls and clone size are given by that table; D and trimming were obtained from the DNA. The table for this sample lists fewer than 40,000 clones; around 95% of them were counted only once. Together, the top ten hold 0.15% to 0.2% of the sample.

This entry is derived from a study of circulating and synovial CD4+ cells in juvenile arthritis (dated by TCRdb to the mid-2010s). A note on the overall study: Within each patient, the study compared the TCRbeta CDR3 repertoires of three groups: circulating HLA-DR+ CD4 T cells, bulk blood CD4 T cells, and synovial CD4 T cells. Repertoire sequencing aimed to confirm that a circulating synovial-like CD4 T cell subset was enriched in synovial clonotypes.

General findings and caveats noted by the study authors: Overlap with synovium increased with sequencing depth, so measured shared-clonotype fractions likely underestimated the full repertoire overlap. Circulating pathogenic-like lymphocytes clustered together with synovial T cells, and compared with bulk blood, the circulating pathogenic-like lymphocytes shared a substantially higher fraction of CDR3 sequences with synovium. Synovial and circulating pathogenic-like lymphocyte repertoires were less diverse than bulk blood CD4 repertoires, and some CPL samples were as oligoclonal as synovium. Because T cell genome counts in CPL samples and bulk blood CD4 samples differed by at least an order of magnitude, sample-size effects were addressed. The difference between circulating pathogenic-like lymphocytes and bulk blood T cells was not detected by traditional Vbeta family usage analysis.

Donors of the sequenced samples were patients with active juvenile idiopathic arthritis. Sorting was carried out immediately after cells were thawed, and dead cells were excluded with Live/Dead Fixable Near-IR Stain. Source material: CD4+ T cells from blood. Recombination joined TRBV4-2 with TRBJ1-2; 8 of the junction bases match TRBD1. This TCR was sampled from a human donor with juvenile idiopathic arthritis. This receptor has the CDR3 CASSQDQGAGGYTF. The sequence in DNA is TGTGCCAGCAGCCAAGACCAGGGGGCAGGAGGCTACACCTTC.